Reported below is one TCR beta chain. What it binds is unknown. Time point given: persistent/refractory GD, antithyroid drugs over 5 years with positive TRAb. The TCR library was prepared using RNA isolated from PBMCs. Graves' disease diagnoses used American Thyroid Association guidelines. These data belong to a study of regulatory T cells in long-lasting Graves disease. Study details: Patients with persistent Graves' disease had over 5 years of antithyroid drugs and persistent TSH receptor antibodies.

General study points: Whereas new patients shared 1,000 or so public clonotypes, persistent patients shared more, at 2,500 to 3,500.

To make TCR beta libraries, researchers used iRepertoire HTBI primers and Arm-PCR of CDR3 regions. One entry per CDR3 protein, called by TCRdb with MiXCR from the multiplex PCR reads. The sample yields a few hundred thousand distinct CDR3 sequences, 20% to 25% seen once. The receptor was derived from a female donor with Graves disease. The input for sequencing was peripheral blood mononuclear cells (PBMCs), taken when the disease was refractory, from a patient treated with antithyroid drugs.

Here the CDR3 reads CASSPLGGEETQYF. In nucleotides, the CDR3 is TGTGCCAGCTCACCCCTCGGAGGGGAAGAGACCCAGTACTTC. V is TRBV18 and J is TRBJ2-5; D is possibly TRBD2 (6 bases). With 3 bases removed from V and 3 bases from J, the gap between germline ends came to 11 bases. CDR3 length: 14 residues. Looked up from germline, CDR1 is KGHSH and CDR2 is LQKENI.